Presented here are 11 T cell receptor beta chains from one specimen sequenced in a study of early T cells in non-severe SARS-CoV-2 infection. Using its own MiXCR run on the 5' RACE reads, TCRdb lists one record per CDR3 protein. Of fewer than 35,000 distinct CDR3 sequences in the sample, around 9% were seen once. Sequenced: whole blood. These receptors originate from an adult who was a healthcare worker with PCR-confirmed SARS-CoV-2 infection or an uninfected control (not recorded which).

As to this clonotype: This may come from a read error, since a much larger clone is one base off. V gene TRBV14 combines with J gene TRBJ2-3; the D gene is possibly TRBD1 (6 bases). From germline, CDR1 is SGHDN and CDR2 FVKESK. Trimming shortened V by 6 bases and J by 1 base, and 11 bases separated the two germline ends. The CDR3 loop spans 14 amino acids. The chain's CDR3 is CASRPHRGTDTQYF. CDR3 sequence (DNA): TGTGCCAGCAGACCACACAGGGGCACAGATACGCAGTATTTT.

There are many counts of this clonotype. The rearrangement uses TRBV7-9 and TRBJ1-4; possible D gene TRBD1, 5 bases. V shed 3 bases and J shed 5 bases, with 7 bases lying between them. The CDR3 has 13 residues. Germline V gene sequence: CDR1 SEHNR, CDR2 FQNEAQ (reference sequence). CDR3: CASSLGLNEKLFF. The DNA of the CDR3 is TGTGCCAGCAGCTTGGGGCTAAATGAAAAACTGTTTTTT.

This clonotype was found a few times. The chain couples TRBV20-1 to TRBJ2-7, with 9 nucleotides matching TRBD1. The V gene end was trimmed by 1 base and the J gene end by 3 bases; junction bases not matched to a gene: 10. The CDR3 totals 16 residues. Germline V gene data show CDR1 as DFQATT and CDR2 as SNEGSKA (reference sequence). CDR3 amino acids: CSARGGDRAQYYEQYF. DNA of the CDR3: TGCAGTGCTAGAGGTGGGGACAGGGCGCAATACTACGAGCAGTACTTC.

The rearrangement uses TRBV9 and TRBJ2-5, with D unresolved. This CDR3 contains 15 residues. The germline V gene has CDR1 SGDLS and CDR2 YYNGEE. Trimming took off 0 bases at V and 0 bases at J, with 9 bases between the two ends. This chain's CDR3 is CASSVDVYYQETQYF. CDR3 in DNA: TGTGCCAGCAGCGTAGATGTGTACTACCAAGAGACCCAGTACTTC.

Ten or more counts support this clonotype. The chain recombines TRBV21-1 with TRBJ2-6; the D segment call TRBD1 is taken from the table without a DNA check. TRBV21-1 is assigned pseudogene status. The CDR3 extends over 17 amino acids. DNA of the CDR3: TGTGCCAGCAGTCCGGAGGGGGTGAGCTCTGGGGCCAACGTCCTGACTTTC. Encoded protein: CASSPEGVSSGANVLTF.

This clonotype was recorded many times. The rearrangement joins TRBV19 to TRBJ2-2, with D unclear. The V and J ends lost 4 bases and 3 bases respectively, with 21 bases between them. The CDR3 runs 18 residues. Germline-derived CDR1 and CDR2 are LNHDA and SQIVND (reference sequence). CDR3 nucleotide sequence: TGTGCCAGTAGTACCTCCGGGCCCTCGAAGGTGTACACCGGGGAGCTGTTTTTT. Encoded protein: CASSTSGPSKVYTGELFF.

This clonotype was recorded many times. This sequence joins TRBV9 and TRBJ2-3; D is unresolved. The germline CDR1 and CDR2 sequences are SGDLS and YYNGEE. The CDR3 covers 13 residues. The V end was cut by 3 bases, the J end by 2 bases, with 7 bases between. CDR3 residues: CASSGKITDTQYF. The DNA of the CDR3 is TGTGCCAGCAGCGGTAAGATCACAGATACGCAGTATTTT.

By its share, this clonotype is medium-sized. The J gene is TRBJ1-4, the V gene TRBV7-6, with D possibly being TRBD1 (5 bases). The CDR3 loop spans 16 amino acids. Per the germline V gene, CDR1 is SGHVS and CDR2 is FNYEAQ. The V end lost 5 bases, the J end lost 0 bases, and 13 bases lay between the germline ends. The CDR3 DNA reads TGTGCCAGCAGCCCCGACAGCCTTGCAACTAATGAAAAACTGTTTTTT. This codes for CASSPDSLATNEKLFF.

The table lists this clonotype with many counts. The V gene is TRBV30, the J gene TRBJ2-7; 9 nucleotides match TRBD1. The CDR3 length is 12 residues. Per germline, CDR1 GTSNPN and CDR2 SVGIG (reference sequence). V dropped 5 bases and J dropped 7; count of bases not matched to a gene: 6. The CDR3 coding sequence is TGTGCCTGGGAACAGGGGGCGCTTGAGCAGTACTTC. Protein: CAWEQGALEQYF.

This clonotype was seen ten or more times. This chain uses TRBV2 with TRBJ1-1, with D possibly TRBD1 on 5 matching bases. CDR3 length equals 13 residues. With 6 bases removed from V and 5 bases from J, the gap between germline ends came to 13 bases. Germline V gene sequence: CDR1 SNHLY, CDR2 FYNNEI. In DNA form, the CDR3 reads TGTGCCAGCAGACCCCTGGGGGGGACTGAAGCTTTCTTT. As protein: CASRPLGGTEAFF.

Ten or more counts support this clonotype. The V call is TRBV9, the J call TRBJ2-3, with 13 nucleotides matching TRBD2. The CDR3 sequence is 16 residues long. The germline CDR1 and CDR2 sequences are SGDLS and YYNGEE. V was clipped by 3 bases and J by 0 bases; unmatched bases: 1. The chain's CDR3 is CASSAGLAGSTDTQYF. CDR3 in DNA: TGTGCCAGCAGCGCGGGACTAGCGGGAAGCACAGATACGCAGTATTTT.